The entry that follows covers one T cell receptor beta chain sequence. Trimming cost V 5 bases and J 4 bases, with 15 bases left between them. There are 14 residues in the CDR3. Germline values: CDR1 SGHKS, CDR2 YYEKEE (reference sequence). This specimen belongs to a study of cytomegalovirus exposure and HLA in healthy donors. Sequencing used immunoSEQ multiplex PCR; TCRdb keeps in-frame clones, though not all of them. Among almost 75,000 clones listed, around four fifths were seen once. The receptor was derived from a man aged 25-45 years in good health and CMV-seronegative. Sequencing input: PBMCs. The V gene is TRBV5-5, the J gene TRBJ2-5, with D possibly matching TRBD2 (5 bases). The CDR3, as DNA: TGTGCCAGCAGTAACCCCTCCCGGGGAGAGACCCAGTACTTC. This sequence encodes CASSNPSRGETQYF.